The entry that follows covers one T cell receptor beta chain sequence. The treatment: randomized to nivolumab then ipilimumab (arm A) or the reverse (arm B). The CDR3 runs to 15 residues. The V and J ends lost 2 bases and 0 bases respectively, with 8 bases between them. The germline V gene encodes CDR1 SGHRS and CDR2 YFSETQ. Repertoires were generated with immunoSEQ multiplex PCR, while TCRdb's copy carries only in-frame clones and drops some. The table has around 18,000 clones, around two thirds seen once. The record originates from a study of sequential checkpoint blockade in melanoma. The input for sequencing was CD8+ T cells sorted from blood (inferred from file names), taken from a patient given nivolumab and ipilimumab in sequence. The chain is built from TRBV5-1 and TRBJ2-2; maybe TRBD1 (5 bases). This clonotype originated in a human donor with melanoma. The CDR3 region has the DNA TGCGCCAGCAGCTTAGGGGTTCCGAACACCGGGGAGCTGTTTTTT. Translated: CASSLGVPNTGELFF.